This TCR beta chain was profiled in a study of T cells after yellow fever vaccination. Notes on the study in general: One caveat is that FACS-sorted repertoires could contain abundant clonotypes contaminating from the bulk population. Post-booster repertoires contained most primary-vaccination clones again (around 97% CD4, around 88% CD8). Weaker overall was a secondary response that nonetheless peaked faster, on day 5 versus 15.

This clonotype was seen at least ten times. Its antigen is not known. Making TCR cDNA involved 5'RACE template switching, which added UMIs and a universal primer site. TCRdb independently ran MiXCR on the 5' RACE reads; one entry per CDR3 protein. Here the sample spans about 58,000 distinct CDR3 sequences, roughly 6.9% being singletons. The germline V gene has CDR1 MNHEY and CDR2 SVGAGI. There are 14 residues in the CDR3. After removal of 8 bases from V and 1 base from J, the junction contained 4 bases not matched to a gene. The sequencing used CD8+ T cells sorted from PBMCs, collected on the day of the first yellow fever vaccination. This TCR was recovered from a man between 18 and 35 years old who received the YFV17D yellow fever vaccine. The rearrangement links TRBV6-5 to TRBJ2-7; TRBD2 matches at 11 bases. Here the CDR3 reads CASQLAGDSYEQYF. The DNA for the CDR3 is TGTGCCAGCCAACTAGCGGGGGATTCCTACGAGCAGTACTTC.